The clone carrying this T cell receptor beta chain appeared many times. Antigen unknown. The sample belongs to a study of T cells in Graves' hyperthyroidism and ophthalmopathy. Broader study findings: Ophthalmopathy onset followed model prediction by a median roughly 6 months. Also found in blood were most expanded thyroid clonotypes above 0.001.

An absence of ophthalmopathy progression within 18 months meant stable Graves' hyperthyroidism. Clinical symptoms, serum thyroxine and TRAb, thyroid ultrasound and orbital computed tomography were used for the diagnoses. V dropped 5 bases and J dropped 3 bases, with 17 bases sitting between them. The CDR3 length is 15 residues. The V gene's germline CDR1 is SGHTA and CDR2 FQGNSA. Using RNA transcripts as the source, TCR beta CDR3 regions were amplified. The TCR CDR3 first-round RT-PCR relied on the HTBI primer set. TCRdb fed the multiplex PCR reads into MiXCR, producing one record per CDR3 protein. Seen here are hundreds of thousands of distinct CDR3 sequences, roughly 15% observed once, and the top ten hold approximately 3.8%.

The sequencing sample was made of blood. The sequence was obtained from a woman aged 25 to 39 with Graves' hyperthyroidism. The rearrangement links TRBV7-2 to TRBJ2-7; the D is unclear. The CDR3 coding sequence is TGTGCCAGCAGCCAAACCCCCGGGCAGAACTACGAGCAGTACTTC. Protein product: CASSQTPGQNYEQYF.